This T cell receptor beta chain was recovered during a study of blood T cell repertoires in COVID-19. The CDR3 runs to 13 residues. Germline lookup yields CDR1 LGHNA and CDR2 YSLEER. V lost 0 bases and J lost 6, with 8 bases in between. Measured with immunoSEQ multiplex PCR; TCRdb has only the in-frame clones, and not every one. The sample gives just under 350,000 clones, approximately 89% of which show up once; around 3.5% is in the top ten. The sequence derives from a woman under 30 who had recovered from COVID-19. Source material: peripheral blood. This sequence joins TRBV4-3 and TRBJ1-2; D remains ambiguous. The CDR3 coding sequence is TGCGCCAGCAGCCAAGATCAAACGGATGGCTACACCTTC. Its protein product is CASSQDQTDGYTF.